Sequencing of this T cell receptor beta chain was carried out in a study of control samples from healthy donors and cancer patients. V lost 10 bases, J lost 7 bases, and 4 bases stayed unmatched. In germline, CDR1 is SNHLY, CDR2 FYNNEI. This CDR3 is built from 12 residues. This clone was counted between two and nine times. Sequencing was performed with immunoSEQ multiplex PCR; in TCRdb, only in-frame clones are kept and a portion is missing. The data contain under 150,000 clones, 70% to 90% of them seen just once; the ten biggest clones take up roughly 9%. The chain carries TRBV2 and TRBJ2-2; 9 bases align to TRBD2. Sequenced material: blood. The receptor was isolated from a woman aged 30 to 39 in good health. CDR3 protein: CAIRSGGGELFF. CDR3 sequence (DNA): TGTGCCATTCGTAGCGGGGGCGGGGAGCTGTTTTTT.